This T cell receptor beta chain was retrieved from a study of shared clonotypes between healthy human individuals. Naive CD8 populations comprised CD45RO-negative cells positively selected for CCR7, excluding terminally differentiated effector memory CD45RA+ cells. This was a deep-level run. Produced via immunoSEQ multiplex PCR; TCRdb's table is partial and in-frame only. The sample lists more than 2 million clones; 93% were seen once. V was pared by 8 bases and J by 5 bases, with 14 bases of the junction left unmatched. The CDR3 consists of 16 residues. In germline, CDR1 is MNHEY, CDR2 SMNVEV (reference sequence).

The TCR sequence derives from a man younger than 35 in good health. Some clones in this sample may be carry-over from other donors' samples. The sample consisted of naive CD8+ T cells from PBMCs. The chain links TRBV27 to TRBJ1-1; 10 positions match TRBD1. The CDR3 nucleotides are TGTGCCAGCCGAACCCTAAGACAGGGGGCGCGGACTGAAGCTTTCTTT. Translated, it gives CASRTLRQGARTEAFF.